These T cell receptor beta chains were read from a single sample in a study of CD8 T cells in Susac syndrome. TCRdb reprocessed the immunoSEQ multiplex PCR reads via MiXCR and lists one record per CDR3 protein. In the table there are 150,000 to 200,000 distinct CDR3 sequences, roughly 95% of which are singletons. Source material: CD8+ T cells from PBMCs. The source is a human donor with multiple sclerosis. CDR3s include the opening cysteine and the closing phenylalanine or tryptophan. A D gene is named only where the DNA matches it firmly. Expanded clones get a size class; other rows say once, few or many, or leave the size out.

>TRBJ1-1|TRBV29-1|TRBD1|.
TGCAGCGTTGAAGACCCACAGGGGGTAGACACTGAAGCTTTCTTT
CSVEDPQGVDTEAFF
>TRBJ2-1|TRBV20-1|.|.
TGCAGTGCCTTCTACCCCGGGACTCGTTCCTCAACCTACAATGAGCAGTTCTTC
CSAFYPGTRSSTYNEQFF
>TRBJ1-2|TRBV13|TRBD1|.
TGTGCCAGCAGCCCGGGACAGGGGGCTCGATATGGCTACACCTTC
CASSPGQGARYGYTF
>TRBJ2-7|TRBV11-2|.|once
TGTGCCAGCAGATGGACAGATCACTACGAGCAGTACTTC
CASRWTDHYEQYF
>TRBJ2-5|TRBV2|TRBD2|.
TGTGCCAGCAGAGCCGGGACTAGCGGCACCCAGTACTTC
CASRAGTSGTQYF
>TRBJ2-7|TRBV7-9|.|once
TGTGCCAGCAGCCTAGCCGTGGGCGGGGCCGGCGACGAGCAGTACTTC
CASSLAVGGAGDEQYF
>TRBJ2-1|TRBV3-1|TRBD1|.
TGTGCCAGCAGCCAAGACCCAGGGGGCTCCTACAATGAGCAGTTCTTC
CASSQDPGGSYNEQFF
>TRBJ2-2|TRBV7-9|.|.
TGTGCCAGCACCTCTGAGGGCGGGGAGCTGTTTTTT
CASTSEGGELFF
>TRBJ2-6|TRBV3-1|.|.
TGTGCCAGCAGCCAAGATTTTAGGGAATCTGGGGCCAACGTCCTGACTTTC
CASSQDFRESGANVLTF
>TRBJ2-2|TRBV10-3|.|.
TGTGCCATCAGTGAAGGGGGGATCGCGAACACCGGGGAGCTGTTTTTT
CAISEGGIANTGELFF
>TRBJ2-2|TRBV20-1|.|.
TGCAGTGCTCCTCGAGAGGGCACCGGGGAGCTGTTTTTT
CSAPREGTGELFF
>TRBJ1-2|TRBV6-5|.|.
TGTGCCACCTTACCATATGGACAGAGCTATGGCTACACCTTC
CATLPYGQSYGYTF
>TRBJ2-7|TRBV29-1|TRBD1|.
TGCAGCGCCGGGACAGGGATTAGGGAGCAGTACTTC
CSAGTGIREQYF
>TRBJ1-1|TRBV4-1|.|.
TGCGCCAGCAGCCAAGATCGTCGGATGAACACTGAAGCTTTCTTT
CASSQDRRMNTEAFF
>TRBJ2-1|TRBV14|.|.
TGTGCCAGCAGCCAAGTAGGGGTGGTGGAGCAGTTCTTC
CASSQVGVVEQFF
>TRBJ1-6|TRBV11-3|.|few
TGTGCCAGCAGCTGGGGACGGGGTTCACCCCTCCACTTT
CASSWGRGSPLHF
>TRBJ2-7|TRBV27|.|.
TGTGCCAGCGGTTTATGGGGGCGCGAGCAGTACTTC
CASGLWGREQYF
>TRBJ2-4|TRBV20-1|TRBD1|once
TGCAGTGCTCACAACATTCAGGGGACAGGGGACAAAAACATTCAGTACTTC
CSAHNIQGTGDKNIQYF
>TRBJ2-3|TRBV27|.|.
TGTGCCAGCAGTTGCCCGAGTAGTGAGCCTTGTGGAGATACGCAGTATTTT
CASSCPSSEPCGDTQYF
>TRBJ2-7|TRBV12-3/TRBV12-4|TRBD2|once
TGTGCCAGCAGTTTAGGCGGGAGGGCCGGCGAGCAGTACTTC
CASSLGGRAGEQYF
>TRBJ2-7|TRBV2|.|.
TGTGCCAGCAGTCCATCAATGGCCTACGAGCAGTACTTC
CASSPSMAYEQYF
>TRBJ2-3|TRBV2|.|.
TGTGCCAGCAGCCCGGGGCGGATAACAGATACGCAGTATTTT
CASSPGRITDTQYF
>TRBJ2-5|TRBV3-1|TRBD2|.
TGTGCCAGCAGCCAAGGTGGGAGGGCCATAGAGACCCAGTACTTC
CASSQGGRAIETQYF
>TRBJ2-1|TRBV7-9|TRBD2|.
TGTGCCAGCAGCTTAGGGGCTAGCGGGACATACAATGAGCAGTTCTTC
CASSLGASGTYNEQFF
>TRBJ2-3|TRBV7-9|TRBD2|.
TGTGCCAGCAGCCCACAACTAGCGGTGAGCACAGATACGCAGTATTTT
CASSPQLAVSTDTQYF
>TRBJ2-1|TRBV27|.|.
TGTGCCAGCAGTGTCTCCGGGCCCCTATACAATGAGCAGTTCTTC
CASSVSGPLYNEQFF
>TRBJ2-7|TRBV27|.|.
TGTGCCAGCAGTTGGGGGGCGGGAGCCGCCTACGAGCAGTACTTC
CASSWGAGAAYEQYF
>TRBJ2-2|TRBV20-1|TRBD2|once
TGCAGTGCCCGGACTAGTGCCGGGGAGCTGTTTTTT
CSARTSAGELFF
>TRBJ1-6|TRBV27|.|.
TGTGCCAGCAGTTTATTCGGGGCCGAGGATTCACCCCTCCACTTT
CASSLFGAEDSPLHF
>TRBJ2-7|TRBV7-9|TRBD1|.
TGTGCCAGCAGCCCAGACAGGGTTGGCGGCGAGCAGTACTTC
CASSPDRVGGEQYF
>TRBJ1-1|TRBV29-1|TRBD1|.
TGCAGCGTGGGGACAGGGGGCACTGAAGCTTTCTTT
CSVGTGGTEAFF
>TRBJ1-1|TRBV5-6|.|.
TGTGCCAGCAGCTTATTATTTGGGGACACCGCCACTGAAGCTTTCTTT
CASSLLFGDTATEAFF
>TRBJ2-1|TRBV2|TRBD1|.
TGTGCCAGCCGCGACAGGGGTGGCTACAATGAGCAGTTCTTC
CASRDRGGYNEQFF
>TRBJ1-5|TRBV20-1|TRBD1|.
TGCAGTGCTAGGGAGACAGGGGGGGCGAATCAGCCCCAGCATTTT
CSARETGGANQPQHF
>TRBJ2-1|TRBV20-1|.|.
TGCAGTGCTGAGGGGGGCGGCGACCCTCTTTTTTACAATGAGCAGTTCTTC
CSAEGGGDPLFYNEQFF
>TRBJ2-5|TRBV3-1|TRBD1|.
TGTGCCAGCAGCCATGACCGGGACAGGGACGGAGAGACCCAGTACTTC
CASSHDRDRDGETQYF
>TRBJ1-5|TRBV25-1|.|few
TGTGCCAGCAGCCCTCAAGGCAATCAGCCCCAGCATTTT
CASSPQGNQPQHF
>TRBJ2-7|TRBV28|TRBD2|.
TGTGCCAGCACCCTAGCGGGAGGAACCAACGAGCAGTACTTC
CASTLAGGTNEQYF
>TRBJ2-5|TRBV3-1|.|.
TGTGCCAGCAGCCAAGGTCCCGTCGGGCCAAGAAAGACCCAGTACTTC
CASSQGPVGPRKTQYF
>TRBJ2-2|TRBV13|TRBD2|.
TGTGCCAGCAGCGTACTTGAAGGCGGGAGCACCGGGGAGCTGTTTTTT
CASSVLEGGSTGELFF
>TRBJ1-2|TRBV5-4|.|.
TGTGCCAGCAGCTTGGGCAGCCTCTTCTATGGCTACACCTTC
CASSLGSLFYGYTF
>TRBJ1-5|TRBV27|.|.
TGTGCCAGCAGTTTCACTCCCGCCCAGGGAGGTCCCAATCAGCCCCAGCATTTT
CASSFTPAQGGPNQPQHF
>TRBJ2-5|TRBV6-5|.|.
TGTGCCAGCGGCGGGGTGGGGGAGACCCAGTACTTC
CASGGVGETQYF
>TRBJ2-5|TRBV9|TRBD2|.
TGTGCCAGCAGCGGGGCCGGGAGGATAGAAGAGACCCAGTACTTC
CASSGAGRIEETQYF
>TRBJ2-7|TRBV2|TRBD2|.
TGTGCCAGCAGTGTAGCGGGAGCGACCTACGAGCAGTACTTC
CASSVAGATYEQYF
>TRBJ1-1|TRBV20-1|.|.
TGCAGTGCTAGACCCCTTTCGAACACTGAAGCTTTCTTT
CSARPLSNTEAFF
>TRBJ2-6|TRBV12-3/TRBV12-4|.|.
TGTGCCAGCAGTCCGCGACTGTACTCTGGGGCCAACGTCCTGACTTTC
CASSPRLYSGANVLTF
>TRBJ2-1|TRBV12-5|TRBD2|.
TGTGCTAGTGGACCAGGACTAGCGGGAGGGTCCTACAATGAGCAGTTCTTC
CASGPGLAGGSYNEQFF
>TRBJ2-2|TRBV29-1|TRBD2|.
TGCAGCGTTGAAGATCTACTAGCGGGAGACACCGGGGAGCTGTTTTTT
CSVEDLLAGDTGELFF
>TRBJ2-1|TRBV7-9|TRBD2|.
TGTGCCAGCAGCGTACTAGCGGGAGTTCACAATGAGCAGTTCTTC
CASSVLAGVHNEQFF
>TRBJ2-5|TRBV3-1|TRBD2|.
TGTGCCAGCAGCCCCGGACTAGCGGGAATCGATCCCTCAGAGACCCAGTACTTC
CASSPGLAGIDPSETQYF
>TRBJ2-2|TRBV28|TRBD2|.
TGTGCCAGCAGTGCTTGGGGGACTAGCGATCCCGGGGAGCTGTTTTTT
CASSAWGTSDPGELFF
>TRBJ1-2|TRBV29-1|.|once
TGCAGCGTGCCGACTATGGACCGGGATGGCTACACCTTC
CSVPTMDRDGYTF
>TRBJ2-7|TRBV20-1|.|.
TGCAGTGCTTTAATCCAGGGGAATTACGAGCAGTACTTC
CSALIQGNYEQYF